The text below deals with one T cell receptor (beta chain). This clone was found once. The antigen it binds to is not known. Per-base quality was not reported, and no clone a single base away is much larger than it. Receptor amplification or capture employed the immunoSEQ multiplex PCR assay. Drawn from immuneACCESS, this table holds only the in-frame rearrangements with V and J called that TCRdb kept. Clones are partly lost; checked studies trace under half to an unresolved V gene and leave the rest unexplained. In all, the sample holds 95,000 to 120,000 clones, and 90% to 95% of those were seen once. The ten largest clones represent approximately 1.5% of the sample. These data come from a study of T cells after somatic rescue of genetic block (dated by TCRdb to 2020 to 2022). About the investigation overall: What the study looked at was long-term robustness, specifically in a T-cell system that came about through somatic rescue of a genetic block in T-cell development.

The CDR3 contains 16 residues, cysteine and phenylalanine counted. Of all the DNA, just the CDR3 is kept, 48 bases in frame from base 1. Reading the germline V gene gives CDR1 LGHNA and CDR2 YSLEER. The junction shows trimming of 1 base on V and 4 bases on J, plus 13 bases between the germline ends. The clonotype comes from a woman aged 18-30 years. Sequencing used peripheral blood mononuclear cells (PBMCs). The receptor chain draws on TRBV4-3 and TRBJ2-2; TRBD2 might be the D gene, on 6 matching bases. The base sequence is TGCGCCAGCAGCCAAGTGTTTCTCGGGGGCACCGGGGAGCTGTTTTTT. Its translation reads: CASSQVFLGGTGELFF.